This record covers a single T cell receptor (beta chain). The data belong to a study of blood T cell repertoires in COVID-19. Study overall: PBMCs, B-cell-depleted T cells, or T cells were the source of the cDNA or gDNA that made up the material.

The germline gives CDR1 MNHNY, CDR2 SVGAGI (reference sequence). V lost 0 bases and J lost 5; bases outside the gene matches: 2. The CDR3 has 15 amino acids. Some clones are missing from TCRdb's copy, which holds only in-frame ones; the method was immunoSEQ multiplex PCR. The repertoire consists of about 140,000 clones, with about nine tenths occurring once and the leading ten covering approximately 9.9%. Specimen: peripheral blood. The clonotype originates from a woman aged 80 or over with acute or convalescent COVID-19. The chain carries TRBV6-6 and TRBJ1-1, with TRBD1 identical over 11 bases. CDR3 residues: CASSYSGTGGTEAFF. In nucleotides, the CDR3 is TGTGCCAGCAGTTACTCCGGGACAGGGGGGACTGAAGCTTTCTTT.